These T cell receptor beta chains were read from a single sample in a study of shared clonotypes between healthy human individuals. Sequencing used immunoSEQ multiplex PCR; TCRdb keeps in-frame clones, though not all of them. The sample shows millions of clones, just over 90% of them seen only once. The sequencing sample was made of naive CD4+ T cells from PBMCs. These receptor sequences come from a man aged 18 to 29 in good health. Some clones in this sample may be carry-over from other donors' samples. Each CDR3 is given with its conserved first and last residue. A D gene is named only where the DNA matches it firmly. Some rows have no size entry. The others give once, few or many, or a class for an expanded clone.

NA	TRBV7-2	TRBJ2-3	NA	CASSSGPDTQYF	TGTGCCAGCAGCTCCGGACCGGATACGCAGTATTTT
NA	TRBV5-6	TRBJ1-4	NA	CASTLDRGEKLFF	TGTGCCAGCACCCTAGACCGAGGGGAAAAACTGTTTTTT
NA	TRBV25-1	TRBJ2-3	TRBD2	CASSEGAGGSTDTQYF	TGTGCCAGCAGTGAAGGGGCGGGAGGAAGCACAGATACGCAGTATTTT
NA	TRBV21-1	TRBJ2-7	NA	CASSERTGTYSYEQYF	TGTGCCAGCAGCGAAAGGACAGGGACCTATTCCTACGAGCAGTACTTC
NA	TRBV10-3	TRBJ1-1	TRBD1	CAIRGQGNTEAFF	TGTGCCATCAGAGGACAGGGGAACACTGAAGCTTTCTTT
NA	TRBV28	TRBJ1-1	NA	CASIGGDEAFF	TGTGCCAGCATTGGGGGTGATGAAGCTTTCTTT
NA	TRBV20-1	TRBJ2-5	NA	CSARSKETQYF	TGCAGTGCTAGATCGAAAGAGACCCAGTACTTC
NA	TRBV5-1	TRBJ2-1	NA	CASSTDRRVGYNEQFF	TGCGCCAGCAGCACCGACAGGAGGGTCGGGTACAATGAGCAGTTCTTC
NA	TRBV5-8	TRBJ2-3	TRBD2	CASSLAGSSTDTQYF	TGTGCCAGCAGCTTAGCGGGGTCTAGCACAGATACGCAGTATTTT
NA	TRBV5-1	TRBJ2-5	TRBD2	CASSLSGAGGAQETQYF	TGCGCCAGCAGCTTGAGCGGAGCGGGAGGGGCCCAAGAGACCCAGTACTTC
NA	TRBV27	TRBJ2-2	TRBD1	CASRRQGAGPGELFF	TGTGCCAGCAGGAGACAGGGGGCCGGCCCCGGGGAGCTGTTTTTT
NA	TRBV18	TRBJ1-1	NA	CASSTYRPGMNTEAFF	TGTGCCAGCTCTACCTACAGACCGGGGATGAACACTGAAGCTTTCTTT
NA	TRBV30	TRBJ2-2	NA	CAWSTGGGTGELFF	TGTGCCTGGAGTACGGGGGGCGGCACCGGGGAGCTGTTTTTT
NA	TRBV19	TRBJ1-5	TRBD1	CASSFWTGNQPQHF	TGTGCCAGTAGTTTCTGGACAGGTAATCAGCCCCAGCATTTT
NA	TRBV5-4	TRBJ1-2	TRBD1	CASSAQGASYGYTF	TGTGCCAGCAGCGCACAGGGGGCGAGCTATGGCTACACCTTC
NA	TRBV4-1	TRBJ1-2	NA	CASSQLRTETNYGYTF	TGCGCCAGCAGCCAACTAAGGACAGAAACTAACTATGGCTACACCTTC
NA	TRBV5-1	TRBJ2-7	NA	CASSLDGASYEQYF	TGCGCCAGCAGCTTGGACGGGGCCTCCTACGAGCAGTACTTC
once	TRBV5-1	TRBJ2-3	TRBD2	CASSLGLSGSSDTQYF	TGCGCCAGCAGCTTGGGTCTTAGCGGGAGCTCAGATACGCAGTATTTT
NA	TRBV6-1	TRBJ2-7	NA	CASAYFEEAEQYF	TGTGCCAGCGCCTATTTCGAGGAGGCCGAGCAGTACTTC
NA	TRBV2	TRBJ2-1	NA	CASRPTGSPSNEQFF	TGTGCCAGCAGACCCACCGGCAGTCCCTCCAATGAGCAGTTCTTC
once	TRBV2	TRBJ2-7	TRBD2	CASSEGGTSGRKLSYEQYF	TGTGCCAGCAGTGAAGGTGGGACTAGCGGGAGGAAACTCTCCTACGAGCAGTACTTC
NA	TRBV28	TRBJ2-3	TRBD2	CASSGVSGRSTDTQYF	TGTGCCAGCAGTGGGGTTAGCGGGCGAAGCACAGATACGCAGTATTTT
NA	TRBV4-2	TRBJ2-1	NA	CASRGYNEQFF	TGTGCCAGCAGGGGATACAATGAGCAGTTCTTC
NA	TRBV18	TRBJ1-2	TRBD1	CASSDRVDGYGYTF	TGTGCCAGCTCGGACAGGGTGGATGGCTATGGCTACACCTTC
once	TRBV2	TRBJ2-7	TRBD2	CASRREADEQYF	TGTGCCAGCCGGCGGGAGGCGGACGAGCAGTACTTC
NA	TRBV19	TRBJ1-1	NA	CASSIVRDTEAFF	TGTGCCAGTAGTATAGTCCGGGACACTGAAGCTTTCTTT
few	TRBV15	TRBJ1-5	NA	CATSRATGINQPQHF	TGTGCCACCAGCAGGGCAACAGGGATCAATCAGCCCCAGCATTTT